This T cell receptor (beta chain) was identified during a study of T cells in Graves' hyperthyroidism and ophthalmopathy. The CDR3 has 14 residues. Trimming at V came to 5 bases and at J to 5 bases, leaving 10 bases not matched to a gene. Germline CDR1 and CDR2: GTSNPN and SVGIG (reference sequence). This clonotype was seen at least ten times. The CDR3 regions of TCR beta were amplified from RNA transcripts. Researchers ran a first-round RT-PCR on the TCR CDR3 using the HTBI primer set. MiXCR, run by TCRdb on the multiplex PCR reads, gives a single entry per CDR3 protein. This sample yields roughly 110,000 distinct CDR3 sequences, of which 16% are seen a single time; 40% to 50% belongs to the top ten.

The sequencing sample was made of blood. The sequence derives from a woman in her forties or fifties with Graves' hyperthyroidism. This chain links TRBV30 with TRBJ2-5; TRBD1 aligns across 8 bases. CDR3 sequence reads: CAWDDGQGEETQYF. In nucleotides, the CDR3 is TGTGCCTGGGACGACGGACAGGGAGAGGAGACCCAGTACTTC.